This TCR beta chain was documented in a study of T cell responses to AZD1222 COVID-19 vaccine. Profiled with immunoSEQ multiplex PCR; TCRdb holds only in-frame clones, not every one. The sample gives approximately 75,000 clones, almost 90% of which show up once; approximately 1.4% is in the top ten. Germline V CDR1 and CDR2: SGHRS, YFSETQ. The length of the CDR3 is 17 residues. V was cut by 0 bases and J by 0 bases, with 10 bases left in between. The sequence derives from an adult who received the AZD1222 COVID-19 vaccine. The chain recombines TRBV5-1 with TRBJ1-6; D not certain. This specimen consisted of peripheral blood, obtained 28 days after the second AZD1222 dose. The CDR3 here is CASSLESLSSYNSPLHF. As DNA, the CDR3 is TGCGCCAGCAGCTTGGAATCACTTAGCTCCTATAATTCACCCCTCCACTTT.